This T cell receptor (beta chain) was captured in a study of blood T cell repertoires in COVID-19. About the research overall: Sources were T cells, B-cell-depleted T cells, or PBMCs; the material itself was cDNA or gDNA.

Trimming removed 5 bases from V and 1 base from J, with 8 bases in between. There are 13 residues in the CDR3. As processed by the authors: Reference gene primer amplification yielded estimated nucleated cell counts. The protocol was immunoSEQ multiplex PCR, while the TCRdb copy is restricted to in-frame clones and leaves out a portion. That table supplies the V and J calls and clone size; D and trimming were determined from the DNA. The repertoire holds about 290,000 clones, around four fifths seen once, with around 3.9% in the top ten. This TCR was recovered from a woman aged 45-60 years with active or convalescent COVID-19. Sequenced sample: peripheral blood. The chain joins TRBV12-3 or TRBV12-4 to TRBJ1-1, with D unresolved. CDR3 protein: CASSPGWNTEAFF. CDR3 coding DNA: TGTGCCAGCAGTCCGGGTTGGAACACTGAAGCTTTCTTT.